This T cell receptor (beta chain) is drawn from a study of blood T cell repertoires in COVID-19. As for the study in general: The United States, Italy and Spain supplied acute and convalescent COVID-19 samples.

Measured with immunoSEQ multiplex PCR; TCRdb has only the in-frame clones, and not every one. The table includes around 84,000 clones, about 83% detected once. Germline CDR1 is GTSNPN and CDR2 is SVGIG (reference sequence). V lost 3 bases to trimming and J lost 3 bases, with 11 bases between them. The CDR3 has 14 amino acids. The table lists this clone with a few counts. The TCR was taken from a man of 80 years or more with active or convalescent COVID-19. Source material: peripheral blood. This chain joins TRBV30 and TRBJ1-4; possible D gene TRBD1, 5 bases. The CDR3 nucleotides are TGTGCCTGGAGGCTTCAAGGGGCTAATGAAAAACTGTTTTTT. Protein sequence: CAWRLQGANEKLFF.